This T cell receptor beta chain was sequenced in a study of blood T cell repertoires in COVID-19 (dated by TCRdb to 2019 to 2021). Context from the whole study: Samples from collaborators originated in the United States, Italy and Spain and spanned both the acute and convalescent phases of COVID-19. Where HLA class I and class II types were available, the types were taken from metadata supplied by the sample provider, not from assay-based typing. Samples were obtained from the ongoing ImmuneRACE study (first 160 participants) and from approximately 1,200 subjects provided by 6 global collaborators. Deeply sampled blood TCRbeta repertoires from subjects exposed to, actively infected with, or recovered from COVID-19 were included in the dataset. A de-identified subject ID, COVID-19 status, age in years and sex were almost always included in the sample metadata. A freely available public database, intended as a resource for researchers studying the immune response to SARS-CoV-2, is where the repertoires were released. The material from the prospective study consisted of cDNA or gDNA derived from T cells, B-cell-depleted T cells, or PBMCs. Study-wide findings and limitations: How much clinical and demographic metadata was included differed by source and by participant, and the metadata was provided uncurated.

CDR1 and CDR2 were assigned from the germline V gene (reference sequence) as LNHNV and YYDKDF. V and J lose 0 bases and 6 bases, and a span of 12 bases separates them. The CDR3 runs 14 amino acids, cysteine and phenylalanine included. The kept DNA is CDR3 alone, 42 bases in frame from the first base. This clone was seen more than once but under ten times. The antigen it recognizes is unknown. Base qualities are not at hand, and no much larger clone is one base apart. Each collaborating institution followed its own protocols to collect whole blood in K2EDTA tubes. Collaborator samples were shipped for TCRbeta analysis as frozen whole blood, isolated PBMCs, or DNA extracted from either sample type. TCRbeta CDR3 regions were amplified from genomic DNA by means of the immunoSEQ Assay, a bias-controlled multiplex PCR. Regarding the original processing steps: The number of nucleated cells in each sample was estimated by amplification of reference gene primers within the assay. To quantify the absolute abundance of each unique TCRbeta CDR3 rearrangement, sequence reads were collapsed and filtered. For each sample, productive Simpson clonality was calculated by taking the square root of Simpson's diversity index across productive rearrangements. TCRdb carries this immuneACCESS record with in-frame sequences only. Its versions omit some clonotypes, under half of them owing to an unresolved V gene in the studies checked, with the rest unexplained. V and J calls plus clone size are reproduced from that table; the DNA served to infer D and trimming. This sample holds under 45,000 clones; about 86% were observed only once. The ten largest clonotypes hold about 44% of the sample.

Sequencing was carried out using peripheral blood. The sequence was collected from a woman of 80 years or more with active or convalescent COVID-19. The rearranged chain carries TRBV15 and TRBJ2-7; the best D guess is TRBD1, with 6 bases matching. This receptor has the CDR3 CATSRDQGSLEQYF. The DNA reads TGTGCCACCAGCAGAGATCAGGGGTCACTCGAGCAGTACTTC. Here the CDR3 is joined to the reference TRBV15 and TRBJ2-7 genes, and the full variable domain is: DAMVIQNPRYQVTQFGKPVTLSCSQTLNHNVMYWYQQKSSQAPKLLFHYYDKDFNNEADTPDNFQSRRPNTSFCFLDIRSPGLGDTAMYLCATSRDQGSLEQYFGPGTRLTVT.